This T cell receptor beta chain was documented in a study of blood T cell repertoires in COVID-19. The table came from immunoSEQ multiplex PCR; TCRdb's copy has only in-frame clones and leaves some out. The sample yields approximately 260,000 clones, about 87% seen once. Germline CDR1 SGHTA, CDR2 FQGTGA. V trimming: 5 bases; J trimming: 9 bases; junction bases outside the gene matches: 7. The CDR3 covers 14 residues. This receptor was taken from a woman aged 40 to 50 with acute or convalescent COVID-19. The V call is TRBV7-3, the J call TRBJ2-1; 10 bases fit TRBD2. The sequencing sample was made of peripheral blood. CDR3 nucleotide sequence: TGTGCCAGCAGCCCTAGCGGGGGTAAGTTTGAGCAGTTCTTC. As protein: CASSPSGGKFEQFF.